This T cell receptor beta chain was identified during a study of blood T cell repertoires in COVID-19. Study context: PBMCs, B-cell-depleted T cells, or T cells were the source of the cDNA or gDNA that made up the material.

Sequencing used immunoSEQ multiplex PCR; TCRdb keeps in-frame clones, though not all of them. The sample includes about 350,000 clones, approximately 89% of them seen just once. J lost 7 bases, V lost 3 bases, and 6 bases had no gene match. The CDR3 covers 16 residues. CDR1 is SGHRS and CDR2 is YFSETQ in the germline V gene. The chain is built from TRBV5-1 and TRBJ2-2; the match to TRBD2 covers 13 bases. This TCR was sampled from a woman in her late teens or twenties who had recovered from COVID-19. The sample was peripheral blood. In nucleotides, the CDR3 is TGCGCCAGCAGCTCGAAACTAGCGGGAGGGATCGGGGAGCTGTTTTTT. Translation: CASSSKLAGGIGELFF. Drawing the rest from reference TRBV5-1 and TRBJ2-2, the complete variable domain is KAGVTQTPRYLIKTRGQQVTLSCSPISGHRSVSWYQQTPGQGLQFLFEYFSETQRNKGNFPGRFSGRQFSNSRSEMNVSTLELGDSALYLCASSSKLAGGIGELFFGEGSRLTVL.